The 27 T cell receptor beta chains given below trace back to one sample, sequenced in a study of Graves' ophthalmopathy and Graves' hyperthyroidism (dated by TCRdb to the late 2010s). TCRdb records Illumina HiSeq 2000 as the sequencer. For repertoire sequencing, the TCR beta CDR3 regions were amplified from RNA transcripts. A first-round RT-PCR used HTBI primers with the Qiagen OneStep RT-PCR kit, followed by a second-round multiplex PCR, size selection and purification. The raw public data were reprocessed by TCRdb itself: fastp quality trimming at Q25, MiXCR clonotype calling, in-frame beta chains only. One record per CDR3 amino acid sequence lists the most common genes and DNA. The sample records about 700,000 distinct CDR3 sequences, about 38% of which are singletons. The top ten clonotypes cover over 2.5% of the sample. Sequencing was performed on peripheral blood. Source of these receptors: an adult man with Graves' ophthalmopathy.

The chain recombines TRBV10-3 with TRBJ1-2; the D gene is possibly TRBD1 (5 bases). Germline V CDR1 and CDR2: ENHRY, SYGVKD. The CDR3 length is 15 residues. V was clipped by 3 bases and J by 0 bases, with 11 bases between them. The CDR3 DNA follows: TGTGCCATCAGTGATGGGACGGAAGCTAACTATGGCTACACCTTC. This codes for CAISDGTEANYGYTF.

The chain recombines TRBV19 with TRBJ2-2, with TRBD1 as a possible D gene (6 bases). With 8 bases removed from V and 6 bases from J, the gap between germline ends came to 22 bases. Germline V lookup: CDR1 LNHDA, CDR2 SQIVND (reference sequence). This CDR3 spans 16 amino acids. CDR3 coding DNA: TGTGCCAGTGAACCCAGCCCCGACAGGCAGGCCGGGGAGCTGTTTTTT. Its translation is CASEPSPDRQAGELFF.

The chain is built from TRBV29-1 and TRBJ2-5, with TRBD1 matching over 9 bases. V gave up 6 bases and J gave up 5 bases; unmatched junction bases: 10. The CDR3 runs to 14 residues. Germline V CDR1 and CDR2: SQVTM, ANQGSEA. For the CDR3, the DNA is TGCAGCGTCCCCGGGACAGGGAGTTGGGAGACCCAGTACTTC. Translating it yields CSVPGTGSWETQYF.

The V call is TRBV30, the J call TRBJ1-4; D is unclear. Germline-derived CDR1 and CDR2 are GTSNPN and SVGIG (reference sequence). The length of the CDR3 is 12 residues. The V end was cut by 7 bases, the J end by 7 bases, with 13 bases between. The CDR3 reads CALRASGEKLFF. CDR3 coding DNA: TGTGCCTTACGGGCCTCAGGTGAAAAACTGTTTTTT. Looking up the rest from reference TRBV30 and TRBJ1-4 gives the full variable domain: SQTIHQWPATLVQPVGSPLSLECTVEGTSNPNLYWYRQAAGRGLQLLFYSVGIGQISSEVPQNLSASRPQDRQFILSSKKLLLSDSGFYLCALRASGEKLFFGSGTQLSVL.

This clonotype was counted ten times or more. The chain has TRBV7-2 and TRBJ1-6; D perhaps matches TRBD1 (5 bases). V gave up 5 bases and J gave up 7 bases, with 15 bases separating them. Germline assignment: CDR1 SGHTA and CDR2 FQGNSA. The CDR3 extends over 15 amino acids. The CDR3 DNA sequence: TGTGCCAGCAGCGGGGGGGTCTGGGAAAATTCACCCCTCCACTTT. This encodes CASSGGVWENSPLHF.

Regarding this clonotype: This may stem from a read error, because a much larger clone lies one nucleotide away. J is TRBJ2-5 and V is TRBV5-1, with 8 nucleotides matching TRBD1. Germline CDR1 SGHRS, CDR2 YFSETQ. The CDR3 covers 16 residues. This chain's CDR3 is CTSRLGTGVFQETQYF. The CDR3, as DNA: TGCACCAGCAGACTCGGGACAGGTGTTTTCCAAGAGACCCAGTACTTC.

Remarks on this clonotype: A much more abundant neighbour one base away suggests this may be a read error. The V and J genes are TRBV20-1 and TRBJ1-4; D perhaps matches TRBD1 (5 bases). The CDR3 is 14 residues long. V gave up 8 bases and J gave up 8 bases, with 21 bases separating them. Germline V CDR1 and CDR2: DFQATT, SNEGSKA (reference sequence). In DNA form, the CDR3 reads TGCAGTACGAAAGGGGCGAACAGAGAGGAAAAACTGTTTTTT. It encodes CSTKGANREEKLFF.

CDR3 DNA: TGTGCCATCAGCTGGGGGGACAGGCCCTATGGCTACACCTTC. It translates to CAISWGDRPYGYTF. This chain uses TRBV10-3 with TRBJ1-2; 8 nucleotides agree with TRBD1. V dropped 6 bases and J dropped 4; count of bases not matched to a gene: 7. This CDR3 has 14 amino acids. Germline CDR1 and CDR2: ENHRY and SYGVKD.

CDR3 coding DNA: TGCGCCAGCAGATATACAGGATCCGAGGGCTACACCTTC. This sequence encodes CASRYTGSEGYTF. V is TRBV5-1 and J is TRBJ1-2; tentative D call: TRBD1 (5 bases). CDR3 length: 13 residues. Trimming took 5 bases from V and 8 from J, leaving 16 bases between them. Germline CDR1 and CDR2: SGHRS and YFSETQ.

Many counts were recorded for this clonotype. The chain uses TRBV10-3 and TRBJ1-6; 10 bases align to TRBD1. The length of the CDR3 is 14 residues. The V gene end was trimmed by 2 bases and the J gene end by 8 bases; junction bases not matched to a gene: 0. From germline, CDR1 is ENHRY and CDR2 SYGVKD. In DNA form, the CDR3 reads TGTGCCATCAGTGAGGGACAGGGGGATTCACCCCTCCACTTT. Translating it yields CAISEGQGDSPLHF.

In its sample, this clonotype was seen many times. The chain couples TRBV7-2 to TRBJ2-5, with D unclear. CDR3 length: 13 residues. Trimming stripped 4 bases from V and 3 bases from J, with 9 bases between. Germline loops: CDR1 SGHTA, CDR2 FQGNSA. The CDR3 loop is CASSSLDKETQYF. For the CDR3, the DNA is TGTGCCAGCAGCTCCCTTGATAAAGAGACCCAGTACTTC.

The V call is TRBV7-2, the J call TRBJ2-7; 8 nucleotides match TRBD1. Germline CDR1 and CDR2: SGHTA and FQGNSA. The ends lost 5 bases at V and 2 bases at J; junction bases unmatched: 8. The CDR3 length is 15 residues. The DNA of the CDR3 is TGTGCCAGCAGCACACGACAGGGGAGCGCCTACGAGCAGTACTTC. This gives the protein CASSTRQGSAYEQYF. Full variable domain (outside the CDR3, taken from reference TRBV7-2 and TRBJ2-7): GAGVSQSPSNKVTEKGKDVELRCDPISGHTALYWYRQSLGQGLEFLIYFQGNSAPDKSGLPSDRFSAERTGGSVSTLTIQRTQQEDSAVYLCASSTRQGSAYEQYFGPGTRLTVT.

The gene calls are TRBV5-4 and TRBJ1-2; unclear D gene. CDR3 length: 15 residues. Germline V gene sequence: CDR1 SGHNT, CDR2 YYREEE (reference sequence). V lost 0 bases and J 3 bases, leaving 12 bases between the germline ends. CDR3 protein: CASSLALGGDYGYTF. CDR3 in DNA: TGTGCCAGCAGCTTGGCCTTGGGAGGAGACTATGGCTACACCTTC.

The chain has TRBV25-1 and TRBJ1-6; the D gene is possibly TRBD1 (5 bases). Germline-derived CDR1 and CDR2 are MGHDK and SYGVNS. CDR3 length equals 11 residues. The CDR3 nucleotides read TGTGCGACAGCCCGGGGGAGGGCCCTCCACTTT. As protein: CATARGRALHF. The entire variable domain, with the rest obtained from reference TRBV25-1 and TRBJ1-6, is as follows: EADIYQTPRYLVIGTGKKITLECSQTMGHDKMYWYQQDPGMELHLIHYSYGVNSTEKGDLSSESTVSRIRTEHFPLTLESARPSHTSQYLCATARGRALHFGNGTRLTVT.

With regard to this clonotype: At one of its ends the junction is not consistent with the germline gene, which may arise from a read error. This chain joins TRBV10-3 and TRBJ1-3, with TRBD1 as a possible D gene (6 bases). CDR1 is ENHRY, CDR2 SYGVKD, per germline. CDR3 length: 16 residues. The CDR3 coding sequence is TGTGCCAGCAGTGGACGGACAGCCGGACCTGGAAACACCATATATTTT. Translation: CASSGRTAGPGNTIYF.

Concerning this clonotype itself: One end of the junction fails to match germline, which may point to a read error. The rearrangement links TRBV19 to TRBJ2-7; 12 positions match TRBD2. The CDR3 runs 16 residues. Germline loops: CDR1 LNHDA, CDR2 SQIVND (reference sequence). Here the CDR3 DNA reads TGCGCCAGCAGCGCATCTAGCGGGGGGGCCCTAAGCGAGCAGTACTTC. Protein: CASSASSGGALSEQYF.

The CDR3 coding sequence is TGTGCCAGCAGCTGGGGGTCCAGGTCTGAGACCCAGTACTTC. Its protein product is CASSWGSRSETQYF. The chain links TRBV11-2 to TRBJ2-5; D may match TRBD1 or TRBD2 (5 bases each). Germline CDR1 and CDR2: SGHAT and FQNNGV. The CDR3 extends over 14 amino acids. V lost 4 bases, J lost 5 bases, and 14 bases lay in between.

This clonotype was counted a few times. The chain has TRBV12-3 or TRBV12-4 and TRBJ1-1; 10 nucleotides align to TRBD1. V shed 3 bases, J shed 6 bases, and the junction held 4 bases outside the gene matches. The CDR3 length is 14 residues. CDR3 residues: CASSFWDRGAEAFF. CDR3 sequence (DNA): TGTGCCAGCAGTTTTTGGGACAGGGGCGCTGAAGCTTTCTTT.

The rearrangement joins TRBV6-5 to TRBJ2-5; a weak D match, TRBD2 (6 bases). The germline gives CDR1 MNHEY, CDR2 SVGAGI. The CDR3 contains 15 residues. V lost 5 bases and J lost 4, with 17 bases in between. CDR3 region: CASSERGIRGETQYF. The CDR3 DNA follows: TGTGCCAGCAGTGAACGGGGGATACGAGGAGAGACCCAGTACTTC.

The chain combines TRBV2 with TRBJ2-2; unclear D gene. The CDR3 extends over 14 amino acids. Germline V gene sequence: CDR1 SNHLY, CDR2 FYNNEI. The V end was cut by 8 bases, the J end by 7 bases, with 17 bases between. The CDR3 region is CASSPNLPDGELFF. The DNA for the CDR3 is TGTGCCAGCTCACCAAATTTACCGGACGGGGAGCTGTTTTTT.

This clonotype has a count of ten or more. The CDR3 bases are TGTGCCAGCAGGGCAGGCAATCATTCACCCCTCCACTTT. Translating it yields CASRAGNHSPLHF. The gene calls are TRBV12-3 or TRBV12-4 and TRBJ1-6; no reliable D call. This CDR3 has 13 amino acids. The V end was cut by 6 bases, the J end by 8 bases, with 11 bases between.

This chain links TRBV29-1 with TRBJ2-7; 10 bases match TRBD2. V dropped 3 bases and J dropped 4; count of bases not matched to a gene: 9. CDR3 length: 15 amino acids. CDR1 SQVTM and CDR2 ANQGSEA come from the germline V gene. The CDR3 protein is CSVDVSGTSAYEQYF. The CDR3 DNA is TGCAGCGTTGATGTTTCCGGGACTAGCGCTTACGAGCAGTACTTC.

This clonotype was recorded many times. The CDR3 loop is CASSDWDRQETQYF. The CDR3, as DNA: TGTGCCAGCAGTGACTGGGACAGACAAGAGACCCAGTACTTC. This chain links TRBV2 with TRBJ2-5; 7 nucleotides align to TRBD1. Trimming cost V 3 bases and J 2 bases; bases outside gene matches: 3. Looked up from germline, CDR1 is SNHLY and CDR2 is FYNNEI. CDR3 length: 14 amino acids.

V and J are TRBV29-1 and TRBJ1-1; D not resolved. Germline assignment: CDR1 SQVTM and CDR2 ANQGSEA. The CDR3 totals 13 residues. The V end was cut by 4 bases, the J end by 5 bases, with 14 bases between. The DNA for the CDR3 is TGCAGCGTTGGGGCTAGCGGAGGGACTGAAGCTTTCTTT. Translated, it gives CSVGASGGTEAFF.

This clonotype has ten or more counts. Written as DNA, the CDR3 is TGTGCCAGCAGTTCACAGGGCTCCTACGAGCAGTACTTC. Protein sequence: CASSSQGSYEQYF. This rearrangement joins TRBV6-6 to TRBJ2-7, with D possibly being TRBD1 (6 bases). Trimming pared 4 bases from V and 0 bases from J, leaving 7 bases between. Germline-derived CDR1 and CDR2 are MNHNY and SVGAGI (reference sequence). This CDR3 is built from 13 residues.

The V call is TRBV7-2, the J call TRBJ2-7, with 10 bases aligning to TRBD2. Germline CDR1 and CDR2: SGHTA and FQGNSA. V trimming: 5 bases; J trimming: 3 bases; junction bases outside the gene matches: 25. CDR3 size: 21 residues. CDR3 amino acids: CASSLTLGQGGSGGRLYEQYF. CDR3 DNA: TGTGCCAGCAGCCTTACCCTTGGACAGGGCGGTAGCGGGGGGCGGCTCTACGAGCAGTACTTC.

The V gene is TRBV30, the J gene TRBJ2-5; D gene unclear. The germline V and J ends were trimmed by 3 bases and 5 bases, with 10 bases remaining between them. CDR1 and CDR2 from the germline V gene are GTSNPN and SVGIG (reference sequence). CDR3 size: 12 residues. DNA for the CDR3: TGTGCCTGGAGCTCATCCGTGGAGACCCAGTACTTC. Translated: CAWSSSVETQYF. The variable domain in full, with the rest retrieved from reference TRBV30 and TRBJ2-5, is SQTIHQWPATLVQPVGSPLSLECTVEGTSNPNLYWYRQAAGRGLQLLFYSVGIGQISSEVPQNLSASRPQDRQFILSSKKLLLSDSGFYLCAWSSSVETQYFGPGTRLLVL.